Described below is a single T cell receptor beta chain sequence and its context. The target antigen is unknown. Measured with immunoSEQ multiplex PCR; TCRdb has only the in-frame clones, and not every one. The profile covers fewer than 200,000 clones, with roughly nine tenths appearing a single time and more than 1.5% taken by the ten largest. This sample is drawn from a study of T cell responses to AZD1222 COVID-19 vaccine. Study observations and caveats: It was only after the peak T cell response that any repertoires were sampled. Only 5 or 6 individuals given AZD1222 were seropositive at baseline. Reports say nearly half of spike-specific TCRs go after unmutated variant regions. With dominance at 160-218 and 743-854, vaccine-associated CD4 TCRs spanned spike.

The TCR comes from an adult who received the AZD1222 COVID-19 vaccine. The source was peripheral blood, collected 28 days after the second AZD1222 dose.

CDR3 residues: CASSLLGQVTEAFF. In DNA, the CDR3 is TGCGCCAGCAGCTTGTTGGGACAGGTCACTGAAGCTTTCTTT. This chain connects TRBV5-1 to TRBJ1-1, with TRBD1 matching 8 bases. CDR1 and CDR2 from the germline V gene are SGHRS and YFSETQ. This CDR3 comprises 14 residues. Trimming at V came to 1 base and at J to 4 bases, leaving 3 bases not matched to a gene.